Below are 11 T cell receptor beta chains sequenced from a single sample in a study of beta chain features in type 1 diabetes. Expressed TCRB transcripts were sequenced because the entire RNA isolate underwent reverse transcription. Using immunoSEQ multiplex PCR, the repertoire was profiled, and TCRdb retains in-frame clones only, with some absent. The data contain roughly 40,000 clones, more than 40% of them singletons. What was sequenced was central memory CD4+ T cells from blood. The receptors stem from a woman aged 18-35 years in good health.

The rearrangement uses TRBV19 and TRBJ2-2; D not certain. Between the trimmed V and J ends, which lost 7 bases and 3 bases, there was a span of 6 bases. The germline gives CDR1 LNHDA, CDR2 SQIVND (reference sequence). The CDR3 has 12 amino acids. DNA of the CDR3: TGTGCCAGTACCGGTTACACCGGGGAGCTGTTTTTT. Protein sequence: CASTGYTGELFF.

V and J are TRBV7-2 and TRBJ1-1; 8 bases agree with TRBD1. Germline V gives CDR1 SGHTA, CDR2 FQGNSA. The CDR3 is 12 residues long. V dropped 2 bases and J dropped 10; count of bases not matched to a gene: 3. The CDR3 DNA reads as TGTGCCAGCAGCTTACGGACAGGGAGAGCTTTCTTT. It translates to CASSLRTGRAFF.

This clone was picked up a small number of times. The rearrangement links TRBV14 to TRBJ1-1, with D perhaps matching TRBD1 (5 bases). Germline assignment: CDR1 SGHDN and CDR2 FVKESK. The V end was cut by 1 base, the J end by 10 bases, with 13 bases between. The CDR3 sequence is 13 residues long. This CDR3 reads CASSQVRGVRAFF. CDR3 in DNA: TGTGCCAGCAGCCAAGTCCGGGGGGTACGAGCTTTCTTT.

V is TRBV5-1 and J is TRBJ2-3, with 12 bases matching TRBD2. Germline CDR1 and CDR2: SGHRS and YFSETQ. There are 18 residues in the CDR3. V trimming: 3 bases; J trimming: 0 bases; junction bases outside the gene matches: 8. The CDR3 protein is CASSSGLAGPTSTDTQYF. The CDR3 DNA reads as TGCGCCAGCAGCTCTGGACTAGCGGGGCCGACTAGCACAGATACGCAGTATTTT.

The rearrangement uses TRBV6-1 and TRBJ2-7, with D possibly being TRBD2 (6 bases). V was pared by 8 bases and J by 2 bases, with 10 bases between. From germline, CDR1 is MNHNS and CDR2 SASEGT. The CDR3 spans 12 residues. The CDR3 DNA is TGTGCCAGCGGGACTGACCCCTACGAGCAGTACTTC. Translation: CASGTDPYEQYF.

The chain recombines TRBV6-5 with TRBJ1-2; D unclear. From germline, CDR1 is MNHEY and CDR2 SVGAGI. The CDR3 runs 13 residues. Trimming cost V 7 bases and J 7 bases, with 16 bases left between them. The CDR3 DNA is TGTGCCAGCAACTTGGACCCCGGAGGTGGCTACACCTTC. This translates into CASNLDPGGGYTF.

The sample holds a few counts of this clone. The chain uses TRBV30 and TRBJ2-1, with TRBD1 identical over 7 bases. This CDR3 contains 14 residues. With V trimmed by 4 bases and J by 0 bases, 3 bases remained unmatched. Germline lookup yields CDR1 GTSNPN and CDR2 SVGIG (reference sequence). The CDR3 sequence is CAWIEGASYNEQFF. Written as DNA, the CDR3 is TGTGCCTGGATCGAGGGGGCCTCCTACAATGAGCAGTTCTTC.

The V call is TRBV19, the J call TRBJ1-1; maybe TRBD1 (5 bases). V dropped 7 bases and J dropped 4 bases, with 19 bases sitting between them. The germline V gene encodes CDR1 LNHDA and CDR2 SQIVND (reference sequence). The CDR3 totals 15 residues. The CDR3 spells CASTSRGVAGTEAFF. CDR3 in DNA: TGTGCCAGTACCTCCCGGGGGGTCGCCGGCACTGAAGCTTTCTTT.

CDR3 coding DNA: TGTGCCAGCGGACTAGCGGGAGTCCTCGACAATGAGCAGTTCTTC. This encodes CASGLAGVLDNEQFF. This sequence joins TRBV5-6 and TRBJ2-1, with 13 bases that match TRBD2. CDR3 length: 15 residues. V was clipped by 7 bases and J by 5 bases; unmatched bases: 6. Germline lookup yields CDR1 SGHDT and CDR2 YYEEEE.

The rearrangement uses TRBV9 and TRBJ2-1; 7 bases agree with TRBD2. The V gene end was trimmed by 3 bases and the J gene end by 3 bases; junction bases not matched to a gene: 6. CDR3 length equals 15 residues. Germline CDR1 SGDLS, CDR2 YYNGEE. The CDR3 is CASSARLAFYNEQFF. The DNA of the CDR3 is TGTGCCAGCAGCGCACGACTAGCCTTCTACAATGAGCAGTTCTTC. Complete variable domain (other parts from reference TRBV9 and TRBJ2-1): DSGVTQTPKHLITATGQRVTLRCSPRSGDLSVYWYQQSLDQGLQFLIQYYNGEERAKGNILERFSAQQFPDLHSELNLSSLELGDSALYFCASSARLAFYNEQFFGPGTRLTVL.

This clone was seen only once. The rearrangement uses TRBV19 and TRBJ2-1; weak D call: TRBD1 (5 bases). V gave up 10 bases and J gave up 5 bases, with 18 bases separating them. The CDR3 totals 14 residues. The germline CDR1 and CDR2 sequences are LNHDA and SQIVND (reference sequence). The CDR3 is CATLSRDWNNEQFF. The CDR3 bases are TGTGCCACTCTCAGCAGGGATTGGAACAATGAGCAGTTCTTC.